The sequence of this TCR beta chain was determined in a study of T cells in Graves' hyperthyroidism and ophthalmopathy. As for the study in general: The blood sample was taken at first diagnosis, before treatment began.

Template material for amplifying TCR beta CDR3 regions consisted of RNA transcripts. HTBI primers were used for first-round RT-PCR of the TCR CDR3. From the multiplex PCR reads, TCRdb called clonotypes with MiXCR, one entry per CDR3 protein. The table includes some 360,000 distinct CDR3 sequences, 18% detected once. This clonotype was found many times. Germline CDR1 and CDR2: SGHRS and YFSETQ. This CDR3 is built from 12 residues. V gave up 4 bases and J gave up 7 bases, with 11 bases separating them. This sequence originates from a woman aged 40 to 49 with Graves' ophthalmopathy. The chain is built from TRBV5-1 and TRBJ1-2, with no clear D. Specimen: blood. In nucleotides, the CDR3 is TGCGCCAGCAGCCCTGCCGGTCCTGGCTACACCTTC. Its translation: CASSPAGPGYTF.